The 5 T cell receptor beta chains reported below all come from one sample, sequenced in a study of immune evolution from preneoplasia to lung adenocarcinoma. Generated by immunoSEQ multiplex PCR, the TCRdb table keeps only in-frame clones and is missing some. Of 30,000 to 45,000 clones detected, 74% appear once; the ten largest clones hold approximately 6.5%. The sequenced material came from FFPE invasive lung adenocarcinoma tissue. The receptor set was obtained from a person between 60 and 69 years old with lung adenocarcinoma.

The chain has TRBV27 and TRBJ2-7; no clear D. Germline V lookup: CDR1 MNHEY, CDR2 SMNVEV (reference sequence). Trimming took 2 bases from V and 7 from J, leaving 15 bases between them. The CDR3 consists of 14 residues. CDR3 coding DNA: TGTGCCAGCAGTTTAGGATGGCCACCGAGGGAGCAGTACTTC. It codes for CASSLGWPPREQYF.

V is TRBV2 and J is TRBJ1-4; D gene unclear. The CDR3 contains 13 residues. CDR1 is SNHLY and CDR2 is FYNNEI in the germline V gene. Trimming removed 8 bases from V and 4 bases from J, with 11 bases in between. The CDR3 DNA follows: TGTGCCAGCCAGACCGATTATAATGAAAAACTGTTTTTT. Protein sequence: CASQTDYNEKLFF.

The sample holds a few counts of this clone. This chain joins TRBV28 and TRBJ1-1, with D unresolved. The germline V and J ends were trimmed by 8 bases and 4 bases, with 17 bases remaining between them. The germline gives CDR1 MDHEN, CDR2 SYDVKM. The CDR3 sequence is 14 residues long. CDR3: CASLLRTGITEAFF. In nucleotides, the CDR3 is TGTGCCAGCTTACTACGGACGGGAATCACTGAAGCTTTCTTT.

The chain couples TRBV7-8 to TRBJ2-2, with TRBD2 as a possible D gene (5 bases). The germline V gene has CDR1 SGHVS and CDR2 FQNEAQ. Trimming took off 4 bases at V and 5 bases at J, with 8 bases between the two ends. The CDR3 consists of 13 residues. CDR3 sequence reads: CASSSQRTGELFF. As DNA, the CDR3 is TGTGCCAGCAGCTCCCAGCGGACCGGGGAGCTGTTTTTT.

The chain has TRBV19 and TRBJ2-3; the D is unclear. Looked up from germline, CDR1 is LNHDA and CDR2 is SQIVND (reference sequence). Trimming pared 6 bases from V and 2 bases from J, leaving 3 bases between. The CDR3 totals 11 residues. The chain's CDR3 is CASSNTDTQYF. In DNA form, the CDR3 reads TGTGCCAGTAGCAACACAGATACGCAGTATTTT.